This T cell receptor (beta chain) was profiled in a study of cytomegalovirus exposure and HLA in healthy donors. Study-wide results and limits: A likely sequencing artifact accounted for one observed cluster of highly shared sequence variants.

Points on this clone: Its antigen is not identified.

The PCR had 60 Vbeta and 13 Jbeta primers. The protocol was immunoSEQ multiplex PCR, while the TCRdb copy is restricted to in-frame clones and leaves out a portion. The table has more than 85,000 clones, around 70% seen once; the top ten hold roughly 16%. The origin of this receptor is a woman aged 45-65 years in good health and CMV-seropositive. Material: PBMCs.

The CDR3 nucleotides are TGCGCCAGCAGTCCAGGGACTCTTGCACCCTACGAGCAGTACTTC. Translation gives CASSPGTLAPYEQYF. The chain is built from TRBV5-1 and TRBJ2-7; D might be TRBD2 (6 bases). The CDR3 contains 15 residues. Germline CDR1 SGHRS, CDR2 YFSETQ. V shed 5 bases and J shed 2 bases, with 17 bases lying between them. Drawing the rest from reference TRBV5-1 and TRBJ2-7, the complete variable domain is KAGVTQTPRYLIKTRGQQVTLSCSPISGHRSVSWYQQTPGQGLQFLFEYFSETQRNKGNFPGRFSGRQFSNSRSEMNVSTLELGDSALYLCASSPGTLAPYEQYFGPGTRLTVT.